Included here is one TCR beta chain sequence, with context. These data are taken from a study of blood T cell repertoires in COVID-19. CDR3 length: 13 amino acids. With 7 bases clipped from V and 6 bases from J, the junction kept 4 bases outside the gene matches. Profiled with immunoSEQ multiplex PCR; TCRdb holds only in-frame clones, not every one. The sample records about 26,000 clones, roughly 90% being singletons. V and J are TRBV12-3 or TRBV12-4 and TRBJ2-7, with 12 bases lining up with TRBD2. The sequencing input was peripheral blood. This receptor was obtained from a human donor in a cohort sampled during active COVID-19. The CDR3 coding sequence is TGTGCCAGCACAGAACTAGCGGGAGGCGAGCAGTACTTC. Encoded protein: CASTELAGGEQYF.